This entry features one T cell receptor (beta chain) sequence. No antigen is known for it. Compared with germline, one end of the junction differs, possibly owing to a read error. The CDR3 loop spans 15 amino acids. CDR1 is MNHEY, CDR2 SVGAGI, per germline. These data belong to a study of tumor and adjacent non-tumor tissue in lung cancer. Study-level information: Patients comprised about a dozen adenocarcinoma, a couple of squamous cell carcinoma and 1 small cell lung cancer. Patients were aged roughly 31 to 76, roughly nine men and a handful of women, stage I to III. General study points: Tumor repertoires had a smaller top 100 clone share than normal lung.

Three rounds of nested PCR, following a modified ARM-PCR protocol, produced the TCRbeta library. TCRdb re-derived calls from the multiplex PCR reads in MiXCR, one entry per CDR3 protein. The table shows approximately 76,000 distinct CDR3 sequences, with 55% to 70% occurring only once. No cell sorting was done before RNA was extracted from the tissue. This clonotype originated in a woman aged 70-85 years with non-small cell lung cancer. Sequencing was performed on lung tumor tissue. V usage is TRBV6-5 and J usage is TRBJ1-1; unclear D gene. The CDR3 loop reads CGSSYSGRVNTEAFF. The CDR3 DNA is TGTGGCAGCAGTTACTCAGGTCGGGTGAACACTGAAGCTTTCTTT.